This entry lists 2 T cell receptor beta chains sequenced from one sample in a study of regulatory T cells in long-lasting Graves disease. Time point described: persistent/refractory GD, antithyroid drugs over 5 years with positive TRAb. Extracted PBMC RNA gave rise to the TCR library. According to the study, TCR beta libraries were built with iRepertoire HTBI primers and CDR3-region Arm-PCR. TCRdb reanalysed the multiplex PCR reads using MiXCR and keeps one entry per CDR3 protein. The sample gives 700,000 or so distinct CDR3 sequences, approximately 31% of which show up once; 35% to 55% is in the top ten. The sequencing here drew on peripheral blood mononuclear cells (PBMCs), taken when the disease was refractory, from a patient treated with antithyroid drugs. The receptors here all came from a female donor with Graves disease.

Concerning this clonotype itself: This likely reflects a read error, since a far larger clone is one base away. The chain uses TRBV6-5 and TRBJ2-3; 9 positions match TRBD2. Judging by the DNA end, TRBJ2-5 fits better; the J call may be wrong. This CDR3 is built from 15 residues. Germline V lookup: CDR1 MNHEY, CDR2 SVGAGI. CDR3 nucleotide sequence: TGTGCCAGCAGTTCGGGACCAGCGGGAGGTGAGACCCAGTACTTC. Translating gives CASSSGPAGGETQYF.

The CDR3: CASSLRAGGFNYGYTF. The CDR3 DNA is TGTGCCAGCAGTCTCAGGGCAGGGGGCTTCAACTATGGCTACACCTTC. V gene TRBV6-1 combines with J gene TRBJ1-2, with 8 bases lining up with TRBD1. The CDR3 runs to 16 residues. Trimming removed 5 bases from V and 2 bases from J; junction bases left unmatched: 10. The germline V gene encodes CDR1 MNHNS and CDR2 SASEGT.